This entry lists 25 T cell receptor beta chains sequenced from one sample in a study of neurological immune-mediated disorders. TCRdb reprocessed the 5' RACE reads via MiXCR and lists one record per CDR3 protein. The table lists tens of thousands of distinct CDR3 sequences, roughly 3.5% of them singletons, with approximately 1.6% in the top ten. Sample: PBMCs. Source of these receptors: a man under 40 with multiple sclerosis.

The V and J genes are TRBV7-8 and TRBJ2-7; 11 bases agree with TRBD2. V was clipped by 0 bases and J by 6 bases; unmatched bases: 7. The CDR3 extends over 16 amino acids. Looked up from germline, CDR1 is SGHVS and CDR2 is FQNEAQ. CDR3 nucleotides: TGTGCCAGCAGCTTAGCGGGACTAGCGGAGGTAGGCGAGCAGTACTTC. This gives the protein CASSLAGLAEVGEQYF. Variable domain in full (rest from reference TRBV7-8 and TRBJ2-7): GAGVSQSPRYKVAKRGQDVALRCDPISGHVSLFWYQQALGQGPEFLTYFQNEAQLDKSGLPSDRFFAERPEGSVSTLKIQRTQQEDSAVYLCASSLAGLAEVGEQYFGPGTRLTVT.

This clonotype has a count of ten or more. The chain joins TRBV2 to TRBJ2-1; tentatively, D is TRBD1 (6 bases). Trimming took off 6 bases at V and 5 bases at J, with 8 bases between the two ends. In germline, CDR1 is SNHLY, CDR2 FYNNEI. The CDR3 totals 12 residues. This CDR3 is CASRAGDNEQFF. For the CDR3, the DNA is TGTGCCAGCAGGGCAGGGGACAATGAGCAGTTCTTC.

The table lists this clonotype with many counts. This sequence joins TRBV20-1 and TRBJ2-7; D is uncertain. Trimming removed 1 base at V and 3 bases at J, with 16 bases between. CDR1 and CDR2 (germline): DFQATT, SNEGSKA (reference sequence). The CDR3 length is 15 residues. The CDR3 loop is CSARVKATHLYEQYF. Here the CDR3 DNA reads TGCAGTGCTAGAGTTAAGGCCACCCACCTCTACGAGCAGTACTTC.

This clonotype was detected many times. The chain joins TRBV5-6 to TRBJ2-7; D may correspond to TRBD1 or TRBD2 (5 bases each). The CDR3 sequence is 13 residues long. Trimming left V 0 bases short and J 7 bases short, with 11 bases between. Germline V gene sequence: CDR1 SGHDT, CDR2 YYEEEE. The CDR3 loop reads CASSLVQGGEQYF. The DNA of the CDR3 is TGTGCCAGCAGCTTGGTTCAGGGCGGGGAGCAGTACTTC.

This clonotype was counted many times. The V call is TRBV4-1, the J call TRBJ2-7; D is tentatively TRBD1 or TRBD2 (6 bases each). Germline values: CDR1 MGHRA, CDR2 YSYEKL. V was shortened by 0 bases and J by 4 bases, with 22 bases between the two germline ends. This CDR3 region has 18 residues. The CDR3 loop is CASSQDGGPGLLSYEQYF. The CDR3 DNA reads as TGCGCCAGCAGCCAAGATGGGGGGCCGGGTCTCCTTTCTTACGAGCAGTACTTC.

This clonotype occurred many times. The chain carries TRBV4-1 and TRBJ2-1; 10 nucleotides match TRBD2. The V and J ends lost 0 bases and 8 bases, in that order; junction bases with no gene match: 7. CDR1 is MGHRA, CDR2 YSYEKL, per germline. CDR3 size: 16 residues. CDR3 region: CASSQDYSGRSYEQFF. The CDR3 nucleotides are TGCGCCAGCAGCCAAGATTATAGCGGGAGGTCGTATGAGCAGTTCTTC.

This clonotype occurred many times. The chain recombines TRBV7-2 with TRBJ2-7, with TRBD2 matching 7 bases. The germline V gene encodes CDR1 SGHTA and CDR2 FQGNSA. This CDR3 contains 14 residues. With V trimmed by 5 bases and J by 5 bases, 9 bases remained unmatched. CDR3 in amino acids: CASSPGGVFHEQYF. CDR3 DNA sequence: TGTGCCAGCAGCCCTGGGGGGGTTTTTCACGAGCAGTACTTC. Based on the CDR3 plus reference TRBV7-2 and TRBJ2-7, the full variable domain is GAGVSQSPSNKVTEKGKDVELRCDPISGHTALYWYRQSLGQGLEFLIYFQGNSAPDKSGLPSDRFSAERTGGSVSTLTIQRTQQEDSAVYLCASSPGGVFHEQYFGPGTRLTVT.

This clonotype was recorded at least ten times. The chain is built from TRBV12-3 or TRBV12-4 and TRBJ2-2; 10 nucleotides match TRBD2. This CDR3 region has 14 residues. J was trimmed by 7 bases and V by 9 bases; bases with no gene match: 8. CDR3 DNA: TGTGCCAGTAGAGCGGGGGGGCCCATCGGGGAGCTGTTTTTT. Its translation: CASRAGGPIGELFF.

This clonotype has at least ten counts. The DNA of the CDR3 is TGTGCCTGGGGTAACGACCATTACACTGAAGCTTTCTTT. It is translated as CAWGNDHYTEAFF. The V call is TRBV30, the J call TRBJ1-1; D unclear. V lost 5 bases and J 3 bases, leaving 13 bases between the germline ends. The CDR3 loop spans 13 amino acids. Germline loops: CDR1 GTSNPN, CDR2 SVGIG (reference sequence).

This clonotype was seen many times. The chain recombines TRBV7-7 with TRBJ2-5, with 8 bases aligning to TRBD1. Germline CDR1 reads SSHAT; CDR2 reads FNYEAQ (reference sequence). This CDR3 contains 13 residues. After removal of 5 bases from V and 5 bases from J, the junction contained 4 bases not matched to a gene. The DNA of the CDR3 is TGTGCCAGCAGCCCCCAGGGGGCCGAGACCCAGTACTTC. This encodes CASSPQGAETQYF.

The table lists this clonotype with many counts. The chain couples TRBV14 to TRBJ2-7; possible D gene TRBD2, 6 bases. The CDR3 has 14 residues. Trimming pared 4 bases from V and 3 bases from J, leaving 13 bases between. Germline loops: CDR1 SGHDN, CDR2 FVKESK. Here the CDR3 DNA reads TGTGCCAGCAGCCCACGAGGCGGGATCTACGAGCAGTACTTC. It translates to CASSPRGGIYEQYF.

This clonotype was counted many times. This chain uses TRBV9 with TRBJ1-2; D remains ambiguous. V lost 5 bases and J lost 10, with 15 bases in between. Per germline, CDR1 SGDLS and CDR2 YYNGEE. The CDR3 totals 12 residues. CDR3 in DNA: TGTGCCAGCAGTTTGGCCAGCGGCCTCTACACCTTC. Amino acid sequence: CASSLASGLYTF.

The table lists this clonotype with many counts. The chain couples TRBV12-3 or TRBV12-4 to TRBJ1-1; the D gene is possibly TRBD1 (6 bases). V lost 4 bases and J 5 bases, leaving 14 bases between the germline ends. The CDR3 has 14 amino acids. CDR3: CASSSGQWVTEAFF. The CDR3, as DNA: TGTGCCAGCAGTTCCGGACAGTGGGTAACTGAAGCTTTCTTT.

This clonotype was detected ten times or more. The V and J genes are TRBV6-5 and TRBJ1-2, with D possibly TRBD1 on 6 matching bases. The CDR3 runs to 16 residues. The germline gives CDR1 MNHEY, CDR2 SVGAGI. V was cut by 6 bases and J by 0 bases, with 17 bases left in between. The CDR3 nucleotides are TGTGCCAGCAGCCGAACCGACAGGCGCACTAACTATGGCTACACCTTC. This codes for CASSRTDRRTNYGYTF.

The genes are TRBV7-6 and TRBJ2-2, with D perhaps TRBD2 (5 bases). This CDR3 is built from 15 residues. Trimming took off 5 bases at V and 0 bases at J, with 10 bases between the two ends. CDR1 SGHVS and CDR2 FNYEAQ come from the germline V gene. The DNA of the CDR3 is TGTGCCAGCAGCCCCGGGAAGGCGAACACCGGGGAGCTGTTTTTT. Translated, it gives CASSPGKANTGELFF.

This clonotype came up many times. The chain couples TRBV27 to TRBJ2-1; D might be TRBD1 (6 bases). In germline, CDR1 is MNHEY, CDR2 SMNVEV (reference sequence). CDR3 length equals 14 residues. The V gene lost 2 bases and the J gene lost 1 base, with 6 bases spanning the gap. The CDR3 DNA reads as TGTGCCAGCAGTTTAGGACAGTCCTACAATGAGCAGTTCTTC. It encodes CASSLGQSYNEQFF.

This clonotype was seen more than once but under ten times. The chain uses TRBV6-5 and TRBJ1-2, with 8 bases matching TRBD1. The germline V gene has CDR1 MNHEY and CDR2 SVGAGI. The CDR3 has 14 residues. V lost 4 bases and J lost 4; bases outside the gene matches: 5. This CDR3 reads CASSSKQGVYGYTF. Written as DNA, the CDR3 is TGTGCCAGCAGTTCCAAACAGGGGGTCTATGGCTACACCTTC.

This clonotype came up many times. This chain links TRBV15 with TRBJ2-5; 7 nucleotides align to TRBD1. Germline CDR1 reads LNHNV; CDR2 reads YYDKDF (reference sequence). V trimming: 0 bases; J trimming: 5 bases; junction bases outside the gene matches: 6. This CDR3 is built from 15 residues. This CDR3 is CATSRDPGQRETQYF. CDR3 nucleotide sequence: TGTGCCACCAGCAGAGACCCGGGACAGAGGGAGACCCAGTACTTC. Filled out from reference TRBV15 and TRBJ2-5, the complete variable domain reads DAMVIQNPRYQVTQFGKPVTLSCSQTLNHNVMYWYQQKSSQAPKLLFHYYDKDFNNEADTPDNFQSRRPNTSFCFLDIRSPGLGDTAMYLCATSRDPGQRETQYFGPGTRLLVL.

The sample holds many counts of this clonotype. The V call is TRBV12-3 or TRBV12-4, the J call TRBJ1-5, with 7 bases lining up with TRBD1. CDR3 length equals 15 residues. V trimming: 1 base; J trimming: 4 bases; junction bases outside the gene matches: 4. The CDR3 sequence: CASSLGDSANQPQHF. DNA for the CDR3: TGTGCCAGCAGTTTAGGGGACAGCGCGAATCAGCCCCAGCATTTT.

In regard to this clonotype: Germline is not matched at one junction end, which may reflect a read error. The gene calls are TRBV20-1 and TRBJ1-2; D may be TRBD1 (6 bases). Germline lookup yields CDR1 DFQATT and CDR2 SNEGSKA (reference sequence). CDR3 length equals 17 residues. CDR3 nucleotide sequence: TGCAGTGCTAGAGACCCCCTCGTTCTCTCAGGGGCCTATGGCTACAACTTC. Translation: CSARDPLVLSGAYGYNF.

This clonotype occurred many times. V gene TRBV12-3 or TRBV12-4 combines with J gene TRBJ2-3, with D perhaps given as TRBD1 or TRBD2 (6 bases each). The CDR3 is 15 residues long. V shed 5 bases and J shed 4 bases, with 16 bases lying between them. CDR3 amino acids: CASSPIGGLADTQYF. CDR3 in DNA: TGTGCCAGCAGTCCGATTGGGGGGCTCGCAGATACGCAGTATTTT.

This clonotype appeared many times. The junction does not match germline at one end; this may be a read error. This chain links TRBV27 with TRBJ1-5, with D unresolved. There are 11 residues in the CDR3. CDR1 and CDR2 (germline): MNHEY, SMNVEV (reference sequence). The CDR3 reads CASSLKQPQNF. The CDR3 DNA follows: TGTGCCAGCAGTCTCAAACAGCCCCAGAATTTT.

This clonotype has ten or more counts. The chain joins TRBV12-3 or TRBV12-4 to TRBJ1-1; TRBD1 matches 7 bases. The CDR3 spans 13 residues. The V gene end was trimmed by 6 bases and the J gene end by 7 bases; junction bases not matched to a gene: 8. DNA for the CDR3: TGTGCCAGCAGAGTCCTCAGGGGGGATGAAGCTTTCTTT. Amino acids: CASRVLRGDEAFF.

This clonotype was observed many times. J is TRBJ2-7 and V is TRBV6-5; D is unresolved. V was pared by 6 bases and J by 4 bases, with 13 bases between. Germline CDR1 is MNHEY and CDR2 is SVGAGI. The CDR3 sequence is 13 residues long. CDR3 loop: CASRPRSGYEQYF. In nucleotides, the CDR3 is TGTGCCAGCAGGCCTCGATCTGGTTACGAGCAGTACTTC.

This clonotype was recorded at least ten times. The CDR3 loop reads CSANRQGNTEAFF. The CDR3 coding sequence is TGCAGTGCTAACCGACAGGGGAACACTGAAGCTTTCTTT. The chain recombines TRBV20-1 with TRBJ1-1, with 7 nucleotides matching TRBD1. V lost 4 bases to trimming and J lost 1 base; unmatched junction nucleotides: 3. This CDR3 spans 13 amino acids. CDR1 DFQATT and CDR2 SNEGSKA come from the germline V gene (reference sequence).